The TCR beta chain under discussion was sequenced for a study of blood T cell repertoires in COVID-19. In the study overall: The origin of the acute and convalescent COVID-19 samples was the United States, Italy and Spain.

CDR1 is SNHLY, CDR2 FYNNEI, per germline. Trimming removed 7 bases at V and 2 bases at J, with 9 bases between. CDR3 size: 13 residues. Some clones are missing from TCRdb's copy, which holds only in-frame ones; the method was immunoSEQ multiplex PCR. The table includes roughly 99,000 clones, roughly 80% detected once. This clone came up a few times. The receptor's source is a human donor in a cohort sampled during active COVID-19. The rearrangement uses TRBV2 and TRBJ1-5; D unresolved. Sequences were obtained from peripheral blood. CDR3 protein: CASTPAGNQPQHF. CDR3 bases: TGTGCCAGCACTCCGGCGGGCAATCAGCCCCAGCATTTT.